This TCR beta chain was found in a study of T-cell reconstitution after alpha-beta-depleted transplantation in children. The germline V gene has CDR1 MNHNS and CDR2 SASEGT. V lost 5 bases to trimming and J lost 4 bases, with 15 bases between them. The CDR3 is 15 amino acids. The sample holds many counts of this clonotype. Its antigen is as yet unknown. Library preparation (for TCRbeta) was performed with unique molecular identifiers. TCRdb re-called the PCR reads through MiXCR, storing one row per CDR3 protein. The repertoire holds 670,000 or so distinct CDR3 sequences, with around 13% as singletons. Broader study findings: Several hundred rapidly expanded clones from non-depleted graft cells reportedly supplied alpha-beta T cells about two months post-transplant. Certain patients had high TCRbeta diversity at day 60, and it came from recipient T cells and thymic progenitors that survived.

This clonotype was sampled from a girl aged 2 to 10 with congenital amegakaryocytic thrombocytopenia, due to receive a stem cell transplant. The chain recombines TRBV6-1 with TRBJ2-1; tentatively, D is TRBD2 (5 bases). The source material was PBMCs, sampled before TCRalphabeta/CD19-depleted stem cell transplant. The CDR3 nucleotides are TGTGCCAGCAGTCCCTGGCTAGCTCAGTACAATGAGCAGTTCTTC. Its translation: CASSPWLAQYNEQFF.